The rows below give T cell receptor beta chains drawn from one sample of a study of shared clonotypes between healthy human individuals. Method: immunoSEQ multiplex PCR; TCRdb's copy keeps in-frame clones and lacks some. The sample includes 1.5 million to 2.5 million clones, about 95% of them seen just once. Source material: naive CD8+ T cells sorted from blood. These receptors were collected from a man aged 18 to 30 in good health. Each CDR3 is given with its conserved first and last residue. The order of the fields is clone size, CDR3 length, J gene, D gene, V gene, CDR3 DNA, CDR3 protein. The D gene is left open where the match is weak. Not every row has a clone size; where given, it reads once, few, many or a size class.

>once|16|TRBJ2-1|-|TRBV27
TGTGCCAGCACGCACCTTGGGGTGACAGGCCAAAATGAGCAGTTCTTC
CASTHLGVTGQNEQFF
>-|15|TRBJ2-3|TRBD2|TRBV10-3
TGTGCCGGAGGGGATGTAGCGGGAGTAGCGGATACGCAGTATTTT
CAGGDVAGVADTQYF
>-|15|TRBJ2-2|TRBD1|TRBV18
TGTGCCAGCTCATATGGGACAGAAAACACCGGGGAGCTGTTTTTT
CASSYGTENTGELFF
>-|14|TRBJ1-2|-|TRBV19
TGTGCCAGTAGTATAGATTCAGGAGTGCGGGGCTACACCTTC
CASSIDSGVRGYTF
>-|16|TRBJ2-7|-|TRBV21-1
TGTGCCAGCAGCAAAGCTAGGGACAGGGGGCCGTACGAGCAGTACTTC
CASSKARDRGPYEQYF
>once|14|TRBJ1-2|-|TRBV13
TGTGCCAGCAGCGAACCTGGGGGACCTTTCTCCTACACCTTC
CASSEPGGPFSYTF
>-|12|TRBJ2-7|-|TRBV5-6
TGTGCCAGCAGCTGGGGCTCAGACGAGCAGTACTTC
CASSWGSDEQYF
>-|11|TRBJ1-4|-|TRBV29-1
TGCAGCGCCCGGGAGGGAGAAAAACTGTTTTTT
CSAREGEKLFF
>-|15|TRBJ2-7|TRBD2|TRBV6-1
TGTGCCAGCAGTGAGGGACTAGCGTCAAACTACGAGCAGTACTTC
CASSEGLASNYEQYF
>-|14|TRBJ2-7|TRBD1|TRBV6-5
TGTGCCAGCAGTTACGGGGGACAGAGCTACGAGCAGTACTTC
CASSYGGQSYEQYF
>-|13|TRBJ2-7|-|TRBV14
TGTGCCAGCAGCCAACACGATTACTACGAGCAGTACTTC
CASSQHDYYEQYF
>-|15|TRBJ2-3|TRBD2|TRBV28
TGTGCCAGCAGTTCAGGACTAGCGGGGACAGATACGCAGTATTTT
CASSSGLAGTDTQYF
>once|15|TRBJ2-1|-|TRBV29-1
TGCAGCGTTGAAGGGAGCTCTCTTGGTCCGGGTGAGCAGTTCTTC
CSVEGSSLGPGEQFF
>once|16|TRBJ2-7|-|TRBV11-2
TGTGCCAGCAGCGTTACAGCGGACACCTCCCGCTACGAGCAGTACTTC
CASSVTADTSRYEQYF
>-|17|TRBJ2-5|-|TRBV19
TGTGCCAGTAGTCCCGGAGTCAGGGTCGGGGACCAAGAGACCCAGTACTTC
CASSPGVRVGDQETQYF
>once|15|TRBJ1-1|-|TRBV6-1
TGTGCCAGCAGTGAAAATATTGGGGGCGAGACTGAAGCTTTCTTT
CASSENIGGETEAFF
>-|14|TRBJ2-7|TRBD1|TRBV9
TGTGCCAGCAGCGACCGGGACAGGGAATACGAGCAGTACTTC
CASSDRDREYEQYF
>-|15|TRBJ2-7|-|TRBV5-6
TGTGCCAGCAGCTTGGGGCCGGGGGCGAACTACGAGCAGTACTTC
CASSLGPGANYEQYF
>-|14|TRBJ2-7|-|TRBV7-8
TGTGCCAGCAGCCGCCAGGGGGGATCCTACGAGCAGTACTTC
CASSRQGGSYEQYF
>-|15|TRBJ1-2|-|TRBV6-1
TGTGCCAGCAGTGAAGCCCCATACGCGGCAGGGGGCTACACCTTC
CASSEAPYAAGGYTF
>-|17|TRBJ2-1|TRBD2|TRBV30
TGTGCCTGGAGTTTCGGGACTAGCGGACCTACCTACAATGAGCAGTTCTTC
CAWSFGTSGPTYNEQFF
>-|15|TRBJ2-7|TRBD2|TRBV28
TGTGCCAGCAGTTTAGAGCGGGGCGGACCCTACGAGCAGTACTTC
CASSLERGGPYEQYF
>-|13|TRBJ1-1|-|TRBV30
TGTGCCTGGAGTGAAGGGGAGCGTTATGATGCTTTCTTT
CAWSEGERYDAFF
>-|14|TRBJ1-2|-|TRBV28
TGTGCCAGCAGTTTTTTAGTTATGGGGTCTGGCTACACCTTC
CASSFLVMGSGYTF
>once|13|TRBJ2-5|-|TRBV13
TGTGCCAGCAGCTTAGGGGGCCAAGAGACCCAGTACTTC
CASSLGGQETQYF
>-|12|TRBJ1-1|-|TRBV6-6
TGTGCCAACGGCGAGGGGAACACTGAAGCTTTCTTT
CANGEGNTEAFF
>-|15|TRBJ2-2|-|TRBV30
TGTGCCTGGAGTTCAGGGGTAATAAGTTCCGGGGAGCTGTTTTTT
CAWSSGVISSGELFF
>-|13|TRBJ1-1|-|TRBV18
TGTGCCAGCTCACCGGGCATGAACACTGAAGCTTTCTTT
CASSPGMNTEAFF
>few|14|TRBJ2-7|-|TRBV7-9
TGTGCCAGCAGCTCCCGGGATTTTGGCTACGAGCAGTACTTC
CASSSRDFGYEQYF
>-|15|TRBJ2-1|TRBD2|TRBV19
TGTGCCAGTAGTATAGCTAGCGGGGCGTACAATGAGCAGTTCTTC
CASSIASGAYNEQFF
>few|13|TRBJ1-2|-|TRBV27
TGTGCCAGCAGCCCAAACCCTGGTTGGGGCTACACCTTC
CASSPNPGWGYTF
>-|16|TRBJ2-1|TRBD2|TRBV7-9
TGTGCCAGCAGCTCACCCCGCGGGAGCTCCTACAATGAGCAGTTCTTC
CASSSPRGSSYNEQFF
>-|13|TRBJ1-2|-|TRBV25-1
TGTGCCAGCAGTGAATCAACGGTGTATGGCTACACCTTC
CASSESTVYGYTF
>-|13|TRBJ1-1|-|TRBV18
TGTGCCAGCTCACGAGGGGCAGTCACTGAAGCTTTCTTT
CASSRGAVTEAFF
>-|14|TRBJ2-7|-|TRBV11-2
TGTGCCAGCAGCTTAGGCGGTTCCTCCTACGAGCAGTACTTC
CASSLGGSSYEQYF
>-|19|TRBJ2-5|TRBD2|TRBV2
TGTGCCAGCATCGGAAGGGCCCATAGCGGGGGGGCCTTAGAAGAGACCCAGTACTTC
CASIGRAHSGGALEETQYF
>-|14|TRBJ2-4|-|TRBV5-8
TGTGCCAGCAGCCCCTGGGGAGGTTTTAGCGTGGCGTACTTC
CASSPWGGFSVAYF